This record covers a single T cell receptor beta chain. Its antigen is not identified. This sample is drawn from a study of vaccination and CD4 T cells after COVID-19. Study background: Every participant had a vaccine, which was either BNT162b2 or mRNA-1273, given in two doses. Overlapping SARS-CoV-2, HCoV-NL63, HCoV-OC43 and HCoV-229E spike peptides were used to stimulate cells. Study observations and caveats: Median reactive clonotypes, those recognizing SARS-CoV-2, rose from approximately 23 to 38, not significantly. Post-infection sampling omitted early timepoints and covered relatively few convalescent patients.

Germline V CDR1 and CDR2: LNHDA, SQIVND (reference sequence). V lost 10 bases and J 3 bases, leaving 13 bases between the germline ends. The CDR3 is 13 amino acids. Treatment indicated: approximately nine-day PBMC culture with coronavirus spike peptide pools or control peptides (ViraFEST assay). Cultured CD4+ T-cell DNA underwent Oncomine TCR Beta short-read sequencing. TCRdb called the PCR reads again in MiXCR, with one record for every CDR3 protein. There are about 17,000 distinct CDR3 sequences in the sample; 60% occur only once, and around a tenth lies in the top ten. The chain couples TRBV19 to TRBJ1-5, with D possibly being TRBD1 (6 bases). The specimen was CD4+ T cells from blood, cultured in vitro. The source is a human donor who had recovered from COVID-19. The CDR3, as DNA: TGTGCCATTGGACAGAAAGACAATCAGCCCCAGCATTTT. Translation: CAIGQKDNQPQHF.